Following are 25 T cell receptor beta chains from one sample sequenced in a study of chemoradiotherapy in HPV16-positive cancers. Sequencing used immunoSEQ multiplex PCR; TCRdb keeps in-frame clones, though not all of them. The sample shows under 5,000 clones, 87% of them seen only once. The specimen comprised tumor tissue, sampled from a patient who underwent chemoradiotherapy. These receptors all come from a human donor with HPV-associated anogenital cancer.

This clone was observed once. The chain couples TRBV27 to TRBJ2-5; D gene uncertain. Germline loops: CDR1 MNHEY, CDR2 SMNVEV (reference sequence). The V and J ends lost 8 bases and 1 base respectively, with 20 bases between them. This CDR3 is built from 16 residues. The CDR3 loop reads CASALWGTFPQETQYF. The DNA for the CDR3 is TGTGCCAGCGCCCTCTGGGGAACCTTTCCCCAAGAGACCCAGTACTTC.

The chain recombines TRBV28 with TRBJ2-5; the D gene is possibly TRBD1 (6 bases). The V end lost 7 bases, the J end lost 4 bases, and 10 bases lay between the germline ends. Germline V gene lookup returns CDR1 MDHEN and CDR2 SYDVKM. The CDR3 is 12 residues long. For the CDR3, the DNA is TGTGCCAGCAACCAGGGGCGAGAGACCCAGTACTTC. This gives the protein CASNQGRETQYF.

This clone was observed a single time. The V and J genes are TRBV27 and TRBJ1-2; D unresolved. This CDR3 spans 13 amino acids. Germline CDR1 and CDR2: MNHEY and SMNVEV (reference sequence). V lost 6 bases, J lost 8 bases, and 16 bases lay in between. The CDR3 sequence is CASRMDPLGGYTF. The DNA of the CDR3 is TGTGCCAGCAGAATGGACCCGCTGGGGGGCTACACCTTC.

The CDR3 DNA follows: TGTGCCAGCAGCAGGACGACAGCTTACGAGCAGTACTTC. The encoded protein is CASSRTTAYEQYF. The V gene is TRBV6-5, the J gene TRBJ2-5, with D perhaps matching TRBD1 (5 bases). The end of the DNA fits TRBJ2-7 better, so the J call may be wrong. The CDR3 has 13 amino acids. The germline CDR1 and CDR2 sequences are MNHEY and SVGAGI.

The CDR3 DNA reads as TGTGCCAGCAGCTTAGCCGGACAGGGGGCAGACTATGGCTACACCTTC. Protein product: CASSLAGQGADYGYTF. V is TRBV7-8 and J is TRBJ1-2; 11 bases agree with TRBD1. The CDR3 length is 16 residues. Germline V gene sequence: CDR1 SGHVS, CDR2 FQNEAQ. The junction had 3 bases not matched to a gene; V was cut back by 0 bases and J by 3 bases.

The rearrangement links TRBV28 to TRBJ2-7; 14 bases are a match to TRBD2. The trim removed 2 bases at V and 6 bases at J, leaving 9 bases unmatched. Per germline, CDR1 MDHEN and CDR2 SYDVKM. The CDR3 length is 17 residues. The CDR3 here is CASSLTGGLAGEGEQYF. CDR3 DNA: TGTGCCAGCAGTTTAACCGGGGGACTAGCGGGAGAAGGCGAGCAGTACTTC.

The chain has TRBV29-1 and TRBJ1-1, with 7 bases matching TRBD1. This CDR3 contains 18 residues. V dropped 4 bases and J dropped 2; count of bases not matched to a gene: 19. The germline CDR1 and CDR2 sequences are SQVTM and ANQGSEA. The CDR3 DNA follows: TGCAGCGTTGGGGGAGTAAGGGGGCTTTCCTTTGGTAACACTGAAGCTTTCTTT. This encodes CSVGGVRGLSFGNTEAFF.

The DNA for the CDR3 is TGTGCCAGCAGCTTTTCTTCAGGGGGCGTGTACGAGCAGTACTTC. Protein product: CASSFSSGGVYEQYF. J is TRBJ2-7 and V is TRBV11-3, with 8 nucleotides matching TRBD1. This CDR3 has 15 residues. J was trimmed by 4 bases and V by 3 bases; bases with no gene match: 8. In germline, CDR1 is SGHNT, CDR2 YENEEA. The full variable domain, rest sourced from reference TRBV11-3 and TRBJ2-7, is EAGVVQSPRYKIIEKKQPVAFWCNPISGHNTLYWYLQNLGQGPELLIRYENEEAVDDSQLPKDRFSAERLKGVDSTLKIQPAELGDSAVYLCASSFSSGGVYEQYFGPGTRLTVT.

V usage is TRBV5-6 and J usage is TRBJ2-1; the D gene is possibly TRBD2 (6 bases). The CDR3 has 12 residues. The germline CDR1 and CDR2 sequences are SGHDT and YYEEEE. The V gene lost 3 bases and the J gene lost 10 bases, with 11 bases spanning the gap. The CDR3 sequence: CASSSPSGEQFF. CDR3 DNA sequence: TGTGCCAGCAGCTCCCCCAGCGGGGAGCAGTTCTTC.

This clone appeared a few times. The chain couples TRBV10-3 to TRBJ1-5, with a tentative D call TRBD1 (6 bases). V lost 4 bases and J 9 bases, leaving 16 bases between the germline ends. Looked up from germline, CDR1 is ENHRY and CDR2 is SYGVKD. This CDR3 spans 14 amino acids. The CDR3 here is CAISAGDTRVPQHF. The DNA of the CDR3 is TGTGCCATCAGTGCCGGGGACACCAGGGTGCCCCAGCATTTT.

The chain uses TRBV7-9 and TRBJ1-4, with unresolved D. Germline loops: CDR1 SEHNR, CDR2 FQNEAQ (reference sequence). This CDR3 has 13 residues. Deletions cut 4 bases from V and 0 bases from J, with 3 bases between. The CDR3 coding sequence is TGTGCCAGCAGCTCCCCAACTAATGAAAAACTGTTTTTT. Translation gives CASSSPTNEKLFF.

The J gene is TRBJ1-3, the V gene TRBV5-1; no reliable D call. Germline V CDR1 and CDR2: SGHRS, YFSETQ. V lost 0 bases, J lost 7 bases, and 8 bases lay in between. The CDR3 totals 13 residues. The CDR3 bases are TGCGCCAGCAGCTTGGGGAGTCAGAACACCATATATTTT. Protein sequence: CASSLGSQNTIYF.

This chain links TRBV11-3 with TRBJ2-2, with D possibly being TRBD2 (6 bases). The germline V gene has CDR1 SGHNT and CDR2 YENEEA. V lost 6 bases and J lost 4, with 12 bases in between. This CDR3 region has 14 residues. The CDR3 reads CASSPDSGTGELFF. The CDR3 coding sequence is TGTGCCAGCAGTCCCGATAGCGGCACCGGGGAGCTGTTTTTT.

The chain joins TRBV14 to TRBJ1-6; D is unresolved. Germline CDR1 is SGHDN and CDR2 is FVKESK. With 0 bases removed from V and 10 bases from J, the gap between germline ends came to 7 bases. The CDR3 is 13 amino acids. The CDR3 reads CASSQDPASPLHF. In nucleotides, the CDR3 is TGTGCCAGCAGCCAAGATCCTGCCTCACCCCTCCACTTT.

This chain joins TRBV4-1 and TRBJ1-2; D gene uncertain. The V end was cut by 1 base, the J end by 4 bases, with 10 bases between. The CDR3 is 14 amino acids. Germline assignment: CDR1 MGHRA and CDR2 YSYEKL. Written as DNA, the CDR3 is TGCGCCAGCAGCCAAGGGTTGGATTCCTATGGCTACACCTTC. Its translation is CASSQGLDSYGYTF.

The chain uses TRBV5-4 and TRBJ1-4, with D unclear. Germline V lookup: CDR1 SGHNT, CDR2 YYREEE (reference sequence). The CDR3 is made up of 14 amino acids. Trimming took 0 bases from V and 0 from J, leaving 3 bases between them. The DNA for the CDR3 is TGTGCCAGCAGCTTGGAAGCAACTAATGAAAAACTGTTTTTT. As protein: CASSLEATNEKLFF.

This chain connects TRBV6-6 to TRBJ1-1; D possibly corresponds to TRBD1 (6 bases). In germline, CDR1 is MNHNY, CDR2 SVGAGI (reference sequence). The CDR3 spans 16 residues. Trimming removed 2 bases at V and 6 bases at J, with 19 bases between. CDR3 sequence (DNA): TGTGCCAGCAGTTACCCCCCCGGACAGTCAAAGGCTGAAGCTTTCTTT. This encodes CASSYPPGQSKAEAFF.

The V gene is TRBV5-6, the J gene TRBJ1-3; D is undetermined. The CDR3 extends over 14 amino acids. Trimming removed 4 bases from V and 4 bases from J, with 12 bases in between. In germline, CDR1 is SGHDT, CDR2 YYEEEE. CDR3: CASSTGESGNTIYF. CDR3 coding DNA: TGTGCCAGCAGCACTGGGGAGTCCGGAAACACCATATATTTT.

This clone has just one count. V and J are TRBV2 and TRBJ2-2, with TRBD1 matching 9 bases. The CDR3 extends over 15 amino acids. Germline V gene sequence: CDR1 SNHLY, CDR2 FYNNEI. With V trimmed by 8 bases and J by 4 bases, 8 bases remained unmatched. CDR3 coding DNA: TGTGCCAGCGGTCAGGGACAGGGCGGCACCGGGGAGCTGTTTTTT. Its protein product is CASGQGQGGTGELFF.

The gene calls are TRBV30 and TRBJ1-1; D is uncertain. This CDR3 is 12 amino acids long. The V gene's germline CDR1 is GTSNPN and CDR2 SVGIG (reference sequence). Trimming left V 2 bases short and J 12 bases short, with 16 bases between. The CDR3 DNA sequence: TGTGCCTGGAGTTCAGCCGGGCCGGTTCCTTTCTTT. It translates to CAWSSAGPVPFF.

Judged by abundance, this clone is large. Additional DNA sequences in this sample encode the identical CDR3. The chain carries TRBV19 and TRBJ2-6; no clear D. The CDR3 runs 15 residues. V lost 3 bases to trimming and J lost 0 bases, with 6 bases between them. CDR1 is LNHDA, CDR2 SQIVND, per germline (reference sequence). CDR3 sequence reads: CASSIPDSGANVLTF. The CDR3 DNA is TGTGCCAGTAGTATCCCTGACTCTGGGGCCAACGTCCTGACTTTC.

V usage is TRBV19 and J usage is TRBJ2-3; 8 bases fit TRBD2. J lost 4 bases, V lost 4 bases, and 10 bases had no gene match. Germline V CDR1 and CDR2: LNHDA, SQIVND (reference sequence). This CDR3 has 16 amino acids. CDR3 residues: CASSRGWTSTSDTQYF. CDR3 nucleotide sequence: TGTGCCAGTAGTAGGGGTTGGACTAGCACGTCAGATACGCAGTATTTT.

This clone was recorded only once. This chain connects TRBV11-2 to TRBJ1-1, with unresolved D. The V end lost 1 base, the J end lost 9 bases, and 18 bases lay between the germline ends. Per the germline V gene, CDR1 is SGHAT and CDR2 is FQNNGV. The CDR3 has 15 amino acids. The CDR3 spells CASSLGVWAGLKAFF. The CDR3 DNA reads as TGTGCCAGCAGCTTAGGGGTCTGGGCAGGACTGAAAGCTTTCTTT.

This sequence joins TRBV2 and TRBJ2-7; D might be TRBD1 or TRBD2, each matching 5 bases. CDR3 length equals 15 residues. Trimming stripped 6 bases from V and 3 bases from J, with 18 bases between. CDR1 is SNHLY, CDR2 FYNNEI, per germline. The DNA for the CDR3 is TGTGCCAGCAGGCGGAACGGGGACGGCGTCTACGAGCAGTACTTC. It yields the protein CASRRNGDGVYEQYF.

The chain recombines TRBV6-6 with TRBJ1-5; tentative D call: TRBD1 (5 bases). V dropped 3 bases and J dropped 5 bases, with 14 bases sitting between them. The CDR3 has 15 amino acids. The germline V gene has CDR1 MNHNY and CDR2 SVGAGI (reference sequence). CDR3 sequence (DNA): TGTGCCAGCAGTTATATAAGGGGCAGAGATCAGCCCCAGCATTTT. Its translation is CASSYIRGRDQPQHF.